These T cell receptor beta chains were read from a single sample in a study of beta chain features in type 1 diabetes. Sequenced by immunoSEQ multiplex PCR; TCRdb stores in-frame clones only, minus some. Of a few hundred thousand clones in the sample, about 16% were seen once. Sequenced sample: naive CD4+ T cells from blood. Receptors originate from a woman under 30 in good health. Both conserved end residues are part of each CDR3. Fields, in order: CDR3 protein, CDR3 DNA, J gene, clone size, V gene, D gene. The D gene is left open where the match is weak. Size is stated for part of the rows, as once, few or many counts, or as a class when the clone is expanded.

CDR3: CASSQRDRQGAFF; DNA: TGTGCCAGCAGCCAACGGGACAGACAGGGTGCTTTCTTT; J: TRBJ1-1; size: NA; V: TRBV27; D: TRBD1
CDR3: CASSTIAGAAKNIQYF; DNA: TGTGCCAGCAGTACCATAGCGGGAGCAGCCAAAAACATTCAGTACTTC; J: TRBJ2-4; size: NA; V: TRBV27; D: TRBD2
CDR3: CAPPPLNTEAFF; DNA: TGCGCCCCTCCCCCCCTGAACACTGAAGCTTTCTTT; J: TRBJ1-1; size: few; V: TRBV23-1; D: NA
CDR3: CASSLGGDRSYEQYF; DNA: TGTGCCAGCAGCCTGGGGGGGGACCGCTCCTACGAGCAGTACTTC; J: TRBJ2-7; size: few; V: TRBV28; D: TRBD2
CDR3: CASSPLRQSTEAFF; DNA: TGTGCCAGCAGTCCCCTCAGACAAAGCACTGAAGCTTTCTTT; J: TRBJ1-1; size: NA; V: TRBV27; D: NA
CDR3: CATSRSPTGNEQQFF; DNA: TGTGCCACCAGCAGATCTCCGACAGGGAACGAGCAGCAGTTCTTC; J: TRBJ2-1; size: few; V: TRBV15; D: TRBD1
CDR3: CASSWGQMNTEAFF; DNA: TGTGCCAGCAGCTGGGGACAGATGAACACTGAAGCTTTCTTT; J: TRBJ1-1; size: few; V: TRBV7-9; D: TRBD1
CDR3: CASSRNRGGYTF; DNA: TGTGCCAGCAGCAGAAACAGGGGAGGCTACACCTTC; J: TRBJ1-2; size: NA; V: TRBV11-2; D: TRBD1
CDR3: CASSFEATEKLFF; DNA: TGTGCCAGCAGTTTTGAGGCCACTGAAAAACTGTTTTTT; J: TRBJ1-4; size: once; V: TRBV27; D: NA
CDR3: CASSFVGQGRPMITYEQYF; DNA: TGTGCCAGCAGTTTTGTGGGACAGGGTCGCCCCATGATTACCTACGAGCAGTACTTC; J: TRBJ2-7; size: NA; V: TRBV28; D: TRBD1
CDR3: CSVSGQWNTEAFF; DNA: TGCAGCGTTTCGGGACAGTGGAACACTGAAGCTTTCTTT; J: TRBJ1-1; size: few; V: TRBV29-1; D: TRBD1
CDR3: CASSLTSSSYEQYF; DNA: TGTGCCAGCAGCCTGACATCGAGCTCCTACGAGCAGTACTTC; J: TRBJ2-7; size: NA; V: TRBV5-6; D: NA
CDR3: CASSLNGQGNNQPQHF; DNA: TGTGCCAGCAGCTTAAATGGGCAGGGAAACAATCAGCCCCAGCATTTT; J: TRBJ1-5; size: NA; V: TRBV7-2; D: NA
CDR3: CASSPTRQGPYEQYF; DNA: TGTGCCAGCAGTCCAACACGACAGGGACCCTACGAGCAGTACTTC; J: TRBJ2-7; size: few; V: TRBV2; D: TRBD1
CDR3: CASSRDRNYGYTF; DNA: TGTGCCAGCAGCCGAGACAGGAACTATGGCTACACCTTC; J: TRBJ1-2; size: NA; V: TRBV7-2; D: NA
CDR3: CASSGQGAQDTGELFF; DNA: TGTGCCAGCAGTGGACAGGGGGCGCAGGACACCGGGGAGCTGTTTTTT; J: TRBJ2-2; size: few; V: TRBV28; D: TRBD1
CDR3: CASSLDSLNTGELFF; DNA: TGTGCCAGCAGCTTGGACAGCTTAAACACCGGGGAGCTGTTTTTT; J: TRBJ2-2; size: NA; V: TRBV5-4; D: NA
CDR3: CASSRRLAGGDTQYF; DNA: TGTGCCAGCAGCCGAAGACTAGCGGGAGGAGATACGCAGTATTTT; J: TRBJ2-3; size: few; V: TRBV7-2; D: TRBD2
CDR3: CASSLTTGQRDNEQFF; DNA: TGCGCCAGCAGCTTAACTACGGGACAGAGGGACAATGAGCAGTTCTTC; J: TRBJ2-1; size: few; V: TRBV5-1; D: TRBD1
CDR3: CASSQDRLGSYEQYF; DNA: TGTGCCAGCAGCCAAGACCGGCTAGGTTCCTACGAGCAGTACTTC; J: TRBJ2-7; size: NA; V: TRBV14; D: NA
CDR3: CASSRTGYGANVLTF; DNA: TGTGCCAGCAGCCGAACAGGGTACGGGGCCAACGTCCTGACTTTC; J: TRBJ2-6; size: once; V: TRBV5-4; D: NA
CDR3: CASSGSTSGRRHEQFF; DNA: TGTGCCAGCAGTGGGTCAACTAGCGGGAGGCGTCATGAGCAGTTCTTC; J: TRBJ2-1; size: few; V: TRBV6-1; D: TRBD2
CDR3: CASSPFPLTGTGLETQYF; DNA: TGTGCCAGCTCGCCCTTTCCATTGACCGGGACAGGGTTGGAGACCCAGTACTTC; J: TRBJ2-5; size: few; V: TRBV18; D: TRBD1
CDR3: CASSLPAGQLYEQYF; DNA: TGTGCCAGCAGTTTACCCGCGGGACAGCTGTACGAGCAGTACTTC; J: TRBJ2-7; size: NA; V: TRBV28; D: NA
CDR3: CASSSGLRSYEQYF; DNA: TGTGCCAGCAGCTCGGGGTTAAGGAGCTACGAGCAGTACTTC; J: TRBJ2-7; size: NA; V: TRBV7-2; D: NA
CDR3: CSARKQRECFF; DNA: TGCAGTGCTAGAAAACAGCGGGAGTGTTTCTTC; J: TRBJ2-1; size: few; V: TRBV20-1; D: TRBD2
CDR3: CASSQGLLAGGVTDTQYF; DNA: TGTGCCAGCAGCCAAGGATTACTAGCGGGAGGTGTTACAGATACGCAGTATTTT; J: TRBJ2-3; size: few; V: TRBV14; D: TRBD2
CDR3: CSVDGPGLRGEQYF; DNA: TGCAGCGTTGATGGGCCCGGACTAAGGGGCGAGCAGTACTTC; J: TRBJ2-7; size: few; V: TRBV29-1; D: NA
CDR3: CASSRDRDTGELFF; DNA: TGTGCCAGCAGCCGGGACAGAGACACCGGGGAGCTGTTTTTT; J: TRBJ2-2; size: few; V: TRBV7-9; D: TRBD1
CDR3: CASSFRAGPREQYF; DNA: TGTGCCAGCAGCTTTAGAGCAGGCCCCCGCGAGCAGTACTTC; J: TRBJ2-7; size: few; V: TRBV7-8; D: NA
CDR3: CASSSPGTSGYSYNEQFF; DNA: TGTGCCAGCAGCTCGCCCGGGACTAGCGGGTACTCCTACAATGAGCAGTTCTTC; J: TRBJ2-1; size: NA; V: TRBV7-9; D: TRBD2
CDR3: CASSGQGGQPQHF; DNA: TGTGCCAGCTCTGGACAGGGTGGACAGCCCCAGCATTTT; J: TRBJ1-5; size: NA; V: TRBV19; D: TRBD1
CDR3: CASSITGGGYNEQFF; DNA: TGTGCCAGCAGCATCACAGGGGGTGGCTACAATGAGCAGTTCTTC; J: TRBJ2-1; size: few; V: TRBV7-8; D: TRBD1
CDR3: CASSFEGGGYTF; DNA: TGTGCCAGCAGTTTCGAAGGCGGTGGCTACACCTTC; J: TRBJ1-2; size: NA; V: TRBV27; D: NA
CDR3: CASSNQGLGTEAFF; DNA: TGTGCCAGTAGTAATCAGGGGTTGGGCACTGAAGCTTTCTTT; J: TRBJ1-1; size: NA; V: TRBV19; D: NA
CDR3: CASCNPGSNQPQHF; DNA: TGCGCCAGCTGTAATCCGGGAAGCAATCAGCCCCAGCATTTT; J: TRBJ1-5; size: NA; V: TRBV4-1; D: NA
CDR3: CASSSRTGSETQYF; DNA: TGTGCCAGCAGCTCGCGGACAGGGAGCGAGACCCAGTACTTC; J: TRBJ2-5; size: NA; V: TRBV14; D: TRBD1
CDR3: CACADRSTDTQYF; DNA: TGTGCCTGTGCGGACAGAAGCACAGATACGCAGTATTTT; J: TRBJ2-3; size: few; V: TRBV30; D: NA
CDR3: CATTRGTGLGTDTQYF; DNA: TGTGCCACCACCCGGGGGACAGGCCTTGGCACAGATACGCAGTATTTT; J: TRBJ2-3; size: NA; V: TRBV18; D: TRBD1
CDR3: CASSRQDNEQFF; DNA: TGTGCCAGCAGTAGGCAGGACAATGAGCAGTTCTTC; J: TRBJ2-1; size: few; V: TRBV27; D: NA
CDR3: CASSGQRASRFQETQYF; DNA: TGTGCCAGCAGTGGGCAGAGGGCCAGTCGGTTCCAAGAGACCCAGTACTTC; J: TRBJ2-5; size: NA; V: TRBV28; D: NA
CDR3: CASSSGALDTGELFF; DNA: TGCGCCAGCAGCTCGGGAGCTCTTGACACCGGGGAGCTGTTTTTT; J: TRBJ2-2; size: NA; V: TRBV5-1; D: NA
CDR3: CASSPSDFGEQYF; DNA: TGCGCCAGCAGCCCTAGCGACTTCGGCGAGCAGTACTTC; J: TRBJ2-7; size: NA; V: TRBV5-1; D: NA
CDR3: CASRSLGLGQETQYF; DNA: TGTGCCAGCAGATCCCTCGGGTTAGGCCAAGAGACCCAGTACTTC; J: TRBJ2-5; size: few; V: TRBV28; D: NA
CDR3: CASSPGQPSNQPQHF; DNA: TGTGCCAGCTCACCTGGGCAACCAAGCAATCAGCCCCAGCATTTT; J: TRBJ1-5; size: NA; V: TRBV18; D: NA
CDR3: CATVGQHSGSADTQYF; DNA: TGTGCCACCGTGGGACAGCATAGCGGGAGTGCAGATACGCAGTATTTT; J: TRBJ2-3; size: NA; V: TRBV6-6; D: TRBD2